The clone carrying this T cell receptor beta chain was recorded many times. The antigen is undetermined. The time point: newly diagnosed GD, antithyroid drugs for less than 3 months. Isolated PBMC RNA provided the starting material for the TCR library. This entry is derived from a study of regulatory T cells in long-lasting Graves disease. Study-wide findings and caveats: With persistent disease, TRBV28, TRBJ1-2 and TRBJ2-5 were the favored segments.

The CDR3 spans 13 residues. Trimming took off 3 bases at V and 7 bases at J, with 10 bases between the two ends. Combining iRepertoire HTBI primers with Arm-PCR of CDR3 regions, the authors built TCR beta libraries. TCRdb redid the calling of the multiplex PCR reads with MiXCR, one entry per CDR3 protein. The sample includes 540,000 or so distinct CDR3 sequences, roughly 14% of them seen just once. These data were also reused for a study on T cells in Graves' hyperthyroidism and ophthalmopathy. As reported in that work: A lack of ophthalmopathy progression within 18 months defined stable Graves' hyperthyroidism. The diagnoses drew upon clinical symptoms, serum thyroxine and TRAb, thyroid ultrasound and orbital computed tomography.

The sequence derives from a man in his thirties or forties with Graves disease. The material sequenced was peripheral blood mononuclear cells (PBMCs), taken at new diagnosis, from a patient treated with antithyroid drugs. This sequence joins TRBV12-3 or TRBV12-4 and TRBJ1-3; D gene unclear. CDR3 protein: CASSLGRRNTIYF. CDR3 sequence (DNA): TGTGCCAGCAGTTTGGGCCGTCGTAACACCATATATTTT.